This record looks at one T cell receptor (beta chain) sequence and its context. Its antigen is unknown. TCRdb's table, derived via immunoSEQ multiplex PCR, lists solely in-frame clones and lacks some. The sample lists some 51,000 clones, around nine tenths occurring once. The data originate from a study of OX40 agonist ivuxolimab in advanced cancers. For the study at large: Prior anti-PD-1, anti-PD-L1 or anti-CTLA-4 therapy was allowed; around 40% had some. Three patients had partial responses: one hepatocellular carcinoma, two cutaneous melanoma. Study conclusions and caveats: In the 0.1 to 3.0 mg/kg range, CD4+ and CD8+ blood T cells had expanded clonally by week 6. Averaged across samples, CD8+ T cells carried more expanded clones than CD4+ did.

J was trimmed by 2 bases and V by 7 bases; bases with no gene match: 8. Germline V gene lookup returns CDR1 WSHSY and CDR2 SAAADI. The CDR3 has 15 amino acids. Sequenced here: CD4+ or CD8+ T cells sorted from blood, sampled in a trial of the OX40 agonist ivuxolimab. The receptor was derived from an adult with an advanced solid tumor such as melanoma, head and neck, liver or kidney cancer. The rearrangement uses TRBV10-2 and TRBJ2-5, with 9 bases lining up with TRBD2. In DNA form, the CDR3 reads TGCGCCAGCAAGTCTTTGGCGGGGGGGCAAGAGACCCAGTACTTC. It is translated as CASKSLAGGQETQYF.